The next 23 T cell receptor beta chains were all read from a single sample in a study of blood T cell repertoires in COVID-19. Sequenced by immunoSEQ multiplex PCR; TCRdb stores in-frame clones only, minus some. The sample has around 170,000 clones; roughly 80% are singletons. Material for sequencing was peripheral blood. The receptors originated from a man aged 25 to 45 with active or convalescent COVID-19.

The genes are TRBV5-5 and TRBJ2-2; D is undetermined. Germline values: CDR1 SGHKS, CDR2 YYEKEE (reference sequence). The germline V and J ends were trimmed by 4 bases and 1 base, with 11 bases remaining between them. The CDR3 length is 15 residues. In nucleotides, the CDR3 is TGTGCCAGCAGCCCCCCCCCAGTGAACACCGGGGAGCTGTTTTTT. Its translation: CASSPPPVNTGELFF.

The chain has TRBV6-2 or TRBV6-3 and TRBJ1-5; unclear D gene. Between the trimmed V and J ends, which lost 8 bases and 4 bases, there was a span of 9 bases. CDR3 length: 12 residues. Per germline, CDR1 MNHEY and CDR2 SVGEGT. Written as DNA, the CDR3 is TGTGCCAGCCGCCCTACAAATCAGCCCCAGCATTTT. This gives the protein CASRPTNQPQHF.

The rearrangement joins TRBV30 to TRBJ1-6; D remains unclear. CDR3 length: 16 amino acids. V was pared by 4 bases and J by 7 bases, with 20 bases between. The V gene's germline CDR1 is GTSNPN and CDR2 SVGIG (reference sequence). In DNA, the CDR3 is TGTGCCTGGACCCCCTATCAGACGGGAGGGAATTCACCCCTCCACTTT. Translating gives CAWTPYQTGGNSPLHF.

This chain uses TRBV11-3 with TRBJ2-3, with 8 bases lining up with TRBD1. The CDR3 runs to 16 residues. The germline V gene encodes CDR1 SGHNT and CDR2 YENEEA. V gave up 5 bases and J gave up 4 bases; unmatched junction bases: 11. CDR3 in DNA: TGTGCCAGCAGCACGAGACAGGGGCGAGACGCAGATACGCAGTATTTT. Its protein product is CASSTRQGRDADTQYF.

The rearrangement uses TRBV28 and TRBJ1-2; a possible D gene is TRBD1 (5 bases). The V end was cut by 4 bases, the J end by 8 bases, with 17 bases between. Per the germline V gene, CDR1 is MDHEN and CDR2 is SYDVKM. The CDR3 loop spans 14 amino acids. CDR3 in DNA: TGTGCCAGCAGTTCACCCACGGGGGAGGGAGGCTACACCTTC. This translates into CASSSPTGEGGYTF.

This clone was seen only a few times. The J gene is TRBJ2-7, the V gene TRBV30; maybe TRBD2 (5 bases). V was clipped by 4 bases and J by 2 bases, with 18 bases between them. The CDR3 is 15 residues long. Germline lookup yields CDR1 GTSNPN and CDR2 SVGIG (reference sequence). Written as DNA, the CDR3 is TGTGCCTGGACCCCCCGGACTTTTGGAACCTACGAGCAGTACTTC. This translates into CAWTPRTFGTYEQYF.

The J gene is TRBJ1-2, the V gene TRBV12-5; no clear D gene. Trimming left V 1 base short and J 8 bases short, with 11 bases between. Germline V gene data show CDR1 as LGHNT and CDR2 as FRNRAP. The CDR3 contains 13 residues. The CDR3 DNA sequence: TGTGCTAGTGGTTTGGGAGTCCTTAGAGGCTACACCTTC. It is translated as CASGLGVLRGYTF.

This clone was counted a single time. The genes are TRBV4-3 and TRBJ1-1, with D maybe TRBD1 (6 bases). Germline-derived CDR1 and CDR2 are LGHNA and YSLEER. V was cut by 0 bases and J by 0 bases, with 14 bases left in between. This CDR3 is built from 17 residues. CDR3 in amino acids: CASSQDSGHSLNTEAFF. The CDR3, as DNA: TGCGCCAGCAGCCAAGATTCGGGACACTCCCTGAACACTGAAGCTTTCTTT.

The rearrangement uses TRBV6-5 and TRBJ2-1, with D possibly being TRBD1 (5 bases). CDR1 and CDR2 from the germline V gene are MNHEY and SVGAGI. Deletions cut 2 bases from V and 7 bases from J, with 12 bases between. The CDR3 contains 14 residues. The CDR3 sequence is CASSYGASGNEQFF. The CDR3 DNA is TGTGCCAGCAGTTACGGGGCTAGTGGGAATGAGCAGTTCTTC.

The gene calls are TRBV5-4 and TRBJ1-4; no clear D. Per the germline V gene, CDR1 is SGHNT and CDR2 is YYREEE (reference sequence). The CDR3 contains 15 residues. The germline V and J ends were trimmed by 3 bases and 9 bases, with 18 bases remaining between them. The chain's CDR3 is CASSSRTAEGQKLFF. The CDR3 DNA reads TGTGCCAGCAGCTCACGTACGGCCGAGGGCCAAAAACTGTTTTTT.

The J gene is TRBJ1-1, the V gene TRBV28, with a tentative D call TRBD1 (5 bases). The CDR3 extends over 15 amino acids. The ends were cut back, 3 bases at V and 1 base at J, with 12 bases in the middle. CDR1 is MDHEN, CDR2 SYDVKM, per germline. The CDR3 is CASSFQGRGNTEAFF. The CDR3 DNA is TGTGCCAGCAGTTTCCAGGGTAGGGGGAACACTGAAGCTTTCTTT.

The chain combines TRBV4-1 with TRBJ1-2, with a weak D call TRBD1 (5 bases). The ends were cut back, 4 bases at V and 5 bases at J, with 20 bases in the middle. This CDR3 contains 16 residues. Germline CDR1 reads MGHRA; CDR2 reads YSYEKL. CDR3 bases: TGCGCCAGCAGCCTCGGAATCGGAGGGGATATTTATGGCTACACCTTC. Translating gives CASSLGIGGDIYGYTF.

This chain uses TRBV3-1 (or the pseudogene TRBV3-2) with TRBJ1-3; 8 bases align to TRBD1. Per germline, CDR1 LGHDT and CDR2 YNNKEL (reference sequence). CDR3 size: 15 residues. V dropped 8 bases and J dropped 3; count of bases not matched to a gene: 9. The CDR3 loop is CASSRGTGYGNTIYF. The DNA of the CDR3 is TGTGCCAGCTCTCGGGGGACAGGTTATGGAAACACCATATATTTT.

The chain carries TRBV5-6 and TRBJ1-1; 7 bases are a match to TRBD1. This CDR3 spans 15 amino acids. Germline lookup yields CDR1 SGHDT and CDR2 YYEEEE. Unmatched junction bases numbered 5, after V lost 1 base and J lost 2 bases. The CDR3: CASSLTGQANTEAFF. The CDR3 DNA reads as TGTGCCAGCAGCTTGACCGGACAGGCCAACACTGAAGCTTTCTTT.

The chain links TRBV9 to TRBJ1-5; D is possibly TRBD1 (5 bases). There are 16 residues in the CDR3. The V gene lost 0 bases and the J gene lost 2 bases, with 12 bases spanning the gap. Germline V gene lookup returns CDR1 SGDLS and CDR2 YYNGEE. The CDR3 is CASSVGQGGGNQPQHF. For the CDR3, the DNA is TGTGCCAGCAGCGTAGGGCAGGGAGGGGGCAATCAGCCCCAGCATTTT.

This clone appeared once. The V gene is TRBV3-1 (or the pseudogene TRBV3-2), the J gene TRBJ1-1; TRBD1 agrees at 10 bases. Germline assignment: CDR1 LGHDT and CDR2 YNNKEL (reference sequence). There are 16 residues in the CDR3. J gave up 6 bases and V 0 bases, and 7 bases lay outside the gene matches. DNA of the CDR3: TGTGCCAGCAGCCAAGAAACCGGGACAGGGGTCGCTGAAGCTTTCTTT. This gives the protein CASSQETGTGVAEAFF.

This CDR3 reads CAWSVQGEGGYTF. CDR3 coding DNA: TGTGCCTGGAGCGTTCAGGGCGAAGGCGGCTACACCTTC. The J gene is TRBJ1-2, the V gene TRBV30; a weak D match, TRBD1 (5 bases). Germline loops: CDR1 GTSNPN, CDR2 SVGIG (reference sequence). The CDR3 is 13 residues long. Trimming took 3 bases from V and 8 from J, leaving 16 bases between them.

The CDR3 coding sequence is TGTGCCAGCAGCCAAGTTCACCGGGAAGGGCTCACCTCCTATGGCTACACCTTC. Its translation: CASSQVHREGLTSYGYTF. The chain recombines TRBV3-1 (or the pseudogene TRBV3-2) with TRBJ1-2; D is uncertain. With 1 base removed from V and 4 bases from J, the gap between germline ends came to 22 bases. Germline assignment: CDR1 LGHDT and CDR2 YNNKEL (reference sequence). The CDR3 has 18 residues.

V gene TRBV4-1 combines with J gene TRBJ1-2; D gene ambiguous. V shed 0 bases and J shed 1 base, with 6 bases lying between them. Germline V gives CDR1 MGHRA, CDR2 YSYEKL. This CDR3 has 14 residues. The CDR3 reads CASSQEYSNYGYTF. In DNA form, the CDR3 reads TGCGCCAGCAGCCAAGAGTACAGTAACTATGGCTACACCTTC.

This chain joins TRBV7-9 and TRBJ2-7; perhaps TRBD1 as D (5 bases). The CDR3 contains 12 residues. Trimming pared 4 bases from V and 7 bases from J, leaving 11 bases between. Germline V gene sequence: CDR1 SEHNR, CDR2 FQNEAQ (reference sequence). For the CDR3, the DNA is TGTGCCAGCAGCTCGGACACTCCGGAGCAGTACTTC. It codes for CASSSDTPEQYF. Looking up the rest from reference TRBV7-9 and TRBJ2-7 gives the full variable domain: DTGVSQNPRHKITKRGQNVTFRCDPISEHNRLYWYRQTLGQGPEFLTYFQNEAQLEKSRLLSDRFSAERPKGSFSTLEIQRTEQGDSAMYLCASSSDTPEQYFGPGTRLTVT.

This clone was seen a handful of times. The rearrangement uses TRBV27 and TRBJ1-2; TRBD1 matches at 8 bases. The CDR3 is 13 residues long. The germline CDR1 and CDR2 sequences are MNHEY and SMNVEV (reference sequence). Germline trimming cut 6 bases from V and 4 bases from J; bases unmatched to any gene: 4. CDR3 loop: CASRDRDTYGYTF. In DNA, the CDR3 is TGTGCCAGCAGGGACAGGGATACCTATGGCTACACCTTC.

V usage is TRBV9 and J usage is TRBJ1-5; 10 nucleotides align to TRBD1. The ends lost 4 bases at V and 2 bases at J; junction bases unmatched: 9. The CDR3 runs to 17 residues. Per germline, CDR1 SGDLS and CDR2 YYNGEE. The DNA of the CDR3 is TGTGCCAGCAGCCGCGACAGGGGGCTTACGGGCAATCAGCCCCAGCATTTT. Protein: CASSRDRGLTGNQPQHF.

The chain couples TRBV10-3 to TRBJ2-3, with 12 bases aligning to TRBD2. V gave up 0 bases and J gave up 6 bases; unmatched junction bases: 4. Germline CDR1 is ENHRY and CDR2 is SYGVKD. The CDR3 has 16 residues. In DNA, the CDR3 is TGTGCCATCAGTGAGTCGCTAGCGGGGGGGTCGGATACGCAGTATTTT. It specifies CAISESLAGGSDTQYF.